The clone carrying this T cell receptor (beta chain) has a count of ten or more. Trimming cost V 3 bases and J 4 bases; bases outside gene matches: 5. The CDR3 covers 15 residues. The V gene's germline CDR1 is MNHEY and CDR2 SMNVEV (reference sequence). The data were taken from a study of early T cells in non-severe SARS-CoV-2 infection. Turning to the study itself: Sequencing targeted bulk RNA from unsorted whole blood, leaving chains unpaired.

Unique molecular identifiers were added to individual cDNA molecules. Using its own MiXCR run on the 5' RACE reads, TCRdb lists one record per CDR3 protein. Of some 26,000 distinct CDR3 sequences listed, about 4.8% are singletons. This rearrangement joins TRBV27 to TRBJ2-2; 7 positions match TRBD1. This TCR derives from an adult who was a healthcare worker with PCR-confirmed SARS-CoV-2 infection or an uninfected control (not recorded which). Sequencing used whole blood. The CDR3 spells CASSLKGAPTGELFF. CDR3 nucleotides: TGTGCCAGCAGTTTGAAGGGGGCGCCCACCGGGGAGCTGTTTTTT.